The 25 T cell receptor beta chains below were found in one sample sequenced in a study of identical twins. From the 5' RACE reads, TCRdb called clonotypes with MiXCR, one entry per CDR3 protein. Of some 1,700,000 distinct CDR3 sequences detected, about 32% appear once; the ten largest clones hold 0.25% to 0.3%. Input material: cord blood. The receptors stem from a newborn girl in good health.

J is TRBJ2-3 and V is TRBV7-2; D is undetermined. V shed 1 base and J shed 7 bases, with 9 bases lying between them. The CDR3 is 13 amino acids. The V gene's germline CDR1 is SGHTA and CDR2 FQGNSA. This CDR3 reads CASSLVRGNTQYF. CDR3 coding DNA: TGTGCCAGCAGCTTAGTGCGTGGAAATACGCAGTATTTT.

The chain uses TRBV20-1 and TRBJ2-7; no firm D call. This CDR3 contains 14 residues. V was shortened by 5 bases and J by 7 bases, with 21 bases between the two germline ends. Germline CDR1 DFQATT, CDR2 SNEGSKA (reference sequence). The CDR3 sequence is CSAGPKRSRAEQYF. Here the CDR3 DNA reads TGCAGTGCTGGACCCAAGCGCTCTAGGGCGGAGCAGTACTTC.

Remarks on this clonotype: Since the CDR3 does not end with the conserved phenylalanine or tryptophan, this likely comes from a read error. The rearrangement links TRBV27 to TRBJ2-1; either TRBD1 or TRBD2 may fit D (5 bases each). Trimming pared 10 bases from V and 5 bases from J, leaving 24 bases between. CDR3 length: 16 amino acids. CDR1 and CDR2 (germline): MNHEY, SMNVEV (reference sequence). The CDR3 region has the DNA TGTGCCATCCCAGATCGGGGCTGTAGCACGGACAATGAGCAGTTCGTC. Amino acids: CAIPDRGCSTDNEQFV.

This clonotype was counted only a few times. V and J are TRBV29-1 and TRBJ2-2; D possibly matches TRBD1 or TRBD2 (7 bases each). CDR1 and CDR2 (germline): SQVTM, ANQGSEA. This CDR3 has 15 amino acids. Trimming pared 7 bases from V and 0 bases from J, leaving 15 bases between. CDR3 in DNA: TGCAGCGCCGAGACAGGGAGGGCGAACACCGGGGAGCTGTTTTTT. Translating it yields CSAETGRANTGELFF.

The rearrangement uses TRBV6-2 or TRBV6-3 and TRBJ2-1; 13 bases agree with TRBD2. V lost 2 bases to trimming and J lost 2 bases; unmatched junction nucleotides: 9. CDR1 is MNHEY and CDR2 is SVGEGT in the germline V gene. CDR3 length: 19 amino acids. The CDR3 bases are TGTGCCAGCAGTTACCTCCGGACTAGCGGGAGAGGGGCCTACAATGAGCAGTTCTTC. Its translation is CASSYLRTSGRGAYNEQFF.

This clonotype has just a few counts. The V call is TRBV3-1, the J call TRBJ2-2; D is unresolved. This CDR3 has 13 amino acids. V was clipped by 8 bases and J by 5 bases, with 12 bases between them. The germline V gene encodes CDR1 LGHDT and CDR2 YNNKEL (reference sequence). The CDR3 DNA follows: TGTGCCAGCGCCAGGCGATTTACCGGGGAGCTGTTTTTT. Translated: CASARRFTGELFF.

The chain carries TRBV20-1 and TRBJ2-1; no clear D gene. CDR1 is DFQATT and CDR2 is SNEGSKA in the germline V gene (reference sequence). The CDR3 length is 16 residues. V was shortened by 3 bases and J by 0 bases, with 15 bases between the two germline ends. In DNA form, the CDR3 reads TGCAGTGCTAGGTTGATCAGGAGCGCCTCCTACAATGAGCAGTTCTTC. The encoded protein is CSARLIRSASYNEQFF.

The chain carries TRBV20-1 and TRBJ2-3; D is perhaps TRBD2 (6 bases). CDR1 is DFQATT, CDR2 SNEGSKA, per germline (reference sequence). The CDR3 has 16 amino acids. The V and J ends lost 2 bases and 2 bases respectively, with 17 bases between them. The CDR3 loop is CSARSSGGGDTDTQYF. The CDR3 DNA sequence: TGCAGTGCTAGATCGTCAGGCGGAGGGGACACAGATACGCAGTATTTT.

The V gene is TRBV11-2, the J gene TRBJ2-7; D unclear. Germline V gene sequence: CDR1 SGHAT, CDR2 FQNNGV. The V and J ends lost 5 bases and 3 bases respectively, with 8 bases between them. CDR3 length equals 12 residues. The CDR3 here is CASSRHLYEQYF. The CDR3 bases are TGTGCCAGCAGCCGACACCTCTACGAGCAGTACTTC.

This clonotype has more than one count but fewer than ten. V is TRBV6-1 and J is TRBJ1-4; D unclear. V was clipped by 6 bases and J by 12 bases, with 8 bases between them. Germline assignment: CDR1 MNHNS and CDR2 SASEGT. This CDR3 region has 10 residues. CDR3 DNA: TGTGCCAGCAGGAAGGAGGAACTGTTTTTT. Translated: CASRKEELFF.

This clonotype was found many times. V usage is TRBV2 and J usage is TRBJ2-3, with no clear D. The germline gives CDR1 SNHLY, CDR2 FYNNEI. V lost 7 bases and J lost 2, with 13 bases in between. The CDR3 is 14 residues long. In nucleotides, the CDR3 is TGTGCCAGCAATCCGACCGGGTACACAGATACGCAGTATTTT. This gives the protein CASNPTGYTDTQYF.

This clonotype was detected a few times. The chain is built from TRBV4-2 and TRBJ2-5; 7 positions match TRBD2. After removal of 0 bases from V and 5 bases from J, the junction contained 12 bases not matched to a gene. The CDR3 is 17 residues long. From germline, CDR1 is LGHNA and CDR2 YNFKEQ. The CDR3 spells CASSQDLFGLVAETQYF. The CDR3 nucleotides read TGTGCCAGCAGCCAAGATCTATTCGGACTAGTTGCGGAGACCCAGTACTTC.

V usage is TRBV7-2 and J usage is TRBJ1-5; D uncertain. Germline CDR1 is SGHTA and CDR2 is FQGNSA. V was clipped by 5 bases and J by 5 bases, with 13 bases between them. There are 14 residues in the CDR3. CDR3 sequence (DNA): TGTGCCAGCAGCCAATTCGGGAGCGATCAGCCCCAGCATTTT. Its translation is CASSQFGSDQPQHF. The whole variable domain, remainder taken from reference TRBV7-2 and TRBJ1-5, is GAGVSQSPSNKVTEKGKDVELRCDPISGHTALYWYRQSLGQGLEFLIYFQGNSAPDKSGLPSDRFSAERTGGSVSTLTIQRTQQEDSAVYLCASSQFGSDQPQHFGDGTRLSIL.

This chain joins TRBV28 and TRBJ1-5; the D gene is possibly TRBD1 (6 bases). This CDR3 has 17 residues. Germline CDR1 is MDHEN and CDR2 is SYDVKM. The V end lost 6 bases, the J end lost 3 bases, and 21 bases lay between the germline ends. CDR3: CASSSVRDRRFNQPQHF. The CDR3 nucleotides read TGTGCCAGCAGCTCAGTCCGCGACAGGCGGTTCAATCAGCCCCAGCATTTT.

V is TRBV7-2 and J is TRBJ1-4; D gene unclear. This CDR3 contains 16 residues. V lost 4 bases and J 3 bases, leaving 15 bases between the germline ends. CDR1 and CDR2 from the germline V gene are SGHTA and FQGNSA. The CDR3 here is CASSSGGEVANEKLFF. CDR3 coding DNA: TGTGCCAGCAGCTCCGGAGGCGAGGTAGCTAATGAAAAACTGTTTTTT.

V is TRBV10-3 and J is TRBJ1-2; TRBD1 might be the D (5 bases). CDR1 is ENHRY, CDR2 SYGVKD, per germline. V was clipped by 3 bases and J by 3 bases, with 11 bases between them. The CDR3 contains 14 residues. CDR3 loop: CAISDDMGDYGYTF. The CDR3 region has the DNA TGTGCCATCAGTGACGATATGGGGGACTATGGCTACACCTTC.

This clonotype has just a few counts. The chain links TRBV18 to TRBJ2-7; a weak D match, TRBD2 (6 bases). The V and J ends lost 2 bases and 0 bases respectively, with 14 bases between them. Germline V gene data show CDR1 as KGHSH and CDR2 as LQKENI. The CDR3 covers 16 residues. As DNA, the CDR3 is TGTGCCAGCTCACCAGATGGGGGGTCCCTCTCCTACGAGCAGTACTTC. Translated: CASSPDGGSLSYEQYF.

CDR3 amino acids: CASSLGPRGMNTEAFF. The CDR3 DNA follows: TGTGCCAGCAGTTTAGGGCCTAGGGGGATGAACACTGAAGCTTTCTTT. The chain couples TRBV27 to TRBJ1-1, with D possibly TRBD1 on 6 matching bases. CDR3 length equals 16 residues. V was pared by 2 bases and J by 0 bases, with 13 bases between. Germline V gene sequence: CDR1 MNHEY, CDR2 SMNVEV (reference sequence).

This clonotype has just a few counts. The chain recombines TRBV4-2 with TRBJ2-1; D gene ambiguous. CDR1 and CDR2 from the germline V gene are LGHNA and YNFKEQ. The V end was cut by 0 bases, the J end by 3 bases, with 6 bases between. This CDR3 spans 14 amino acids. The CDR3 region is CASSQEGYYNEQFF. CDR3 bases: TGTGCCAGCAGCCAAGAAGGCTACTACAATGAGCAGTTCTTC.

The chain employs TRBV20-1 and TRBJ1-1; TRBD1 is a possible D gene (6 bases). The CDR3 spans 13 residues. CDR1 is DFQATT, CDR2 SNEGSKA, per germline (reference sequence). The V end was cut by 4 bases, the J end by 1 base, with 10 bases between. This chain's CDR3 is CSANRDTNTEAFF. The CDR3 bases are TGCAGTGCTAATCGGGACACGAACACTGAAGCTTTCTTT.

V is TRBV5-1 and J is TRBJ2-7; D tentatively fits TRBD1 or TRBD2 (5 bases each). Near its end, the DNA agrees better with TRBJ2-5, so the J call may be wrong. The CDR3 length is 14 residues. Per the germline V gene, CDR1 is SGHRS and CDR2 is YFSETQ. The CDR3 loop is CASSWGFREETQYF. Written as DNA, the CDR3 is TGCGCCAGCAGCTGGGGGTTCAGGGAAGAGACCCAGTACTTC.

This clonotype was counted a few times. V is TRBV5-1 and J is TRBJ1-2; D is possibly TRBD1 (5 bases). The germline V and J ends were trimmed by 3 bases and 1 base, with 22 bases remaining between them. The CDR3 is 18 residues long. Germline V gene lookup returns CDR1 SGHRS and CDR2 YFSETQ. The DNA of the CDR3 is TGCGCCAGCAGCTCTCGTCCGGGACTCTCATGGGATAACTATGGCTACACCTTC. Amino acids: CASSSRPGLSWDNYGYTF.

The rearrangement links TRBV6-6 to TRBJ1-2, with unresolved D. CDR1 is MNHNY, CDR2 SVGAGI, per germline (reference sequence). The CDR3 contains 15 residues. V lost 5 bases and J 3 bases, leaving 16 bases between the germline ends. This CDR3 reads CASSQENKGYYGYTF. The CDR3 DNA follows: TGTGCCAGCAGTCAGGAAAACAAGGGCTACTATGGCTACACCTTC.

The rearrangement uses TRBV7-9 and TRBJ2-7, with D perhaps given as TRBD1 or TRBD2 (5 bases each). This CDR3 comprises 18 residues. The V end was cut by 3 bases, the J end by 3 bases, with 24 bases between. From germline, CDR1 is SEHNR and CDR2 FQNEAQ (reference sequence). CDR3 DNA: TGTGCCAGCAGCTTTCCGGGACCTAGAAAGGGGATAAACTACGAGCAGTACTTC. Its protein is CASSFPGPRKGINYEQYF.

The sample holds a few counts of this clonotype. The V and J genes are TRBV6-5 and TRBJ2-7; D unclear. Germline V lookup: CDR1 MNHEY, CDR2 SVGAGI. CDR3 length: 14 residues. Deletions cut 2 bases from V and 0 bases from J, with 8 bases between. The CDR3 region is CASSYDYLSYEQYF. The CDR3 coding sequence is TGTGCCAGCAGTTACGATTACCTCTCCTACGAGCAGTACTTC.